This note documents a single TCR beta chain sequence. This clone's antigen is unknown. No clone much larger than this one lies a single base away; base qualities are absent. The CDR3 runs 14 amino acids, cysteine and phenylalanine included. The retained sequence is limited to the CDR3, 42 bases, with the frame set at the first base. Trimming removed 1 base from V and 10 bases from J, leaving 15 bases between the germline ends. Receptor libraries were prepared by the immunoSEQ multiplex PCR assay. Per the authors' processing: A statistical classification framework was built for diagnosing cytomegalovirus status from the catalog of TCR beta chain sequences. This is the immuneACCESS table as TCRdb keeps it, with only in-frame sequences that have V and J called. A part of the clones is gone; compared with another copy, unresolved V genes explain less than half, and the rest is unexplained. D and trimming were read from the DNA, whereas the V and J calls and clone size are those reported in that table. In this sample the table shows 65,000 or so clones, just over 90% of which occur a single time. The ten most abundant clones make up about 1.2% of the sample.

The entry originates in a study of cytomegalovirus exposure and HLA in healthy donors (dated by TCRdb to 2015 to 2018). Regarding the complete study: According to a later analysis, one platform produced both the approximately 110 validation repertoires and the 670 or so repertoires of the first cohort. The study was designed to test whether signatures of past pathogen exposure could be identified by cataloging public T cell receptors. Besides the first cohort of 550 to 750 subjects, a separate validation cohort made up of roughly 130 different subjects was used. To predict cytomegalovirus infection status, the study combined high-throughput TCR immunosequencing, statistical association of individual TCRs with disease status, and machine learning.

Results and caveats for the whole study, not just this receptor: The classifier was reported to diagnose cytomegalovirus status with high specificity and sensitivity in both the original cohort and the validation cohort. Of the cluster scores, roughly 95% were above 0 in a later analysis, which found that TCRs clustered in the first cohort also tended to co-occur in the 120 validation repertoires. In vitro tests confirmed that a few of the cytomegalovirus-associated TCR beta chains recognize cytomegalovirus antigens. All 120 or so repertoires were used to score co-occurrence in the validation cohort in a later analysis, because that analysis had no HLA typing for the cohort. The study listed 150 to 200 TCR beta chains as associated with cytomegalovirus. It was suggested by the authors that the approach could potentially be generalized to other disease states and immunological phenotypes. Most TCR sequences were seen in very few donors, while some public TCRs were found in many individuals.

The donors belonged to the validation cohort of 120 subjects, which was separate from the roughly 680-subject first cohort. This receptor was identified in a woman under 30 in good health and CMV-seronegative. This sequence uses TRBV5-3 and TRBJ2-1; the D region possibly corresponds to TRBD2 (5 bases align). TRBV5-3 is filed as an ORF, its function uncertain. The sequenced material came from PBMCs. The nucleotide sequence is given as TGTGCCAGAAGCTTGCGCCAGCGGTCGGGCGAGCAGTTCTTC. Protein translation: CARSLRQRSGEQFF.